This TCR beta chain was recorded in a study of long-term antiretroviral therapy in people with HIV (dated by TCRdb to between 2020 and 2023). The study in broad terms: Collection of the earliest samples took place about a decade ahead of the 2015 WHO recommendation for immediate ART, at a time when ART was typically delayed until CD4 counts fell. From some 27 adults with confirmed HIV infection, the cohort provided around 180 cryopreserved PBMC samples, gathered serially across a mean of about six years (range 1-12). Of the roughly 30 participants with HIV, fewer than twelve were female. A retrospective serial study tested whether ART initiation and durable HIV suppression were associated with changes in peripheral blood TRB repertoire composition and diversity. No cross-contamination during QIAcube processing was shown when test extractions of a monoclonal T-cell line were performed alongside about 30 polyclonal samples. Overall study results and their limits: Inferences about post-ART repertoire changes are limited because no data were available on ART adherence, viral resistance or therapy changes. Samples dated from about 2003 to 2018, and the ART regimens used may be less effective than current ones. Expanded TRB clones identified before ART initiation dominated the repertoire at all time points, although this dominance fluctuated and declined in many PLHIV after ART. CDR3 length ranges in HIV repertoires were narrower than in controls, and network structure suggested an antigen-experienced repertoire with only a slight naive shift after ART. A significant increase in TRB diversity was found to be associated with ART initiation, although TRB diversity was observed to remain significantly below that of transplant donor controls even after long-term ART. Owing to limited PBMC availability, only the TCR beta chain was sequenced, without alpha chain pairing. Unsorted PBMC were profiled instead of sorted CD4+ and CD8+ T cells because pre-ART samples had limited cell numbers.

Sequencing of the TRB variable region was done with the immunoSEQ hsTCRB v3.0 assay at survey level resolution. TRB sequencing targeted a depth of roughly 35,000-50,000 T-cell genomes per sample. Pooled TRB libraries were sequenced on an Illumina MiSeq with a v3 150-cycle kit. In the source study's methods: Repertoire analysis was run in R within a reproducible Nextflow workflow that covered QC, data transformation and analysis. LymphoSeq2, an R package for exploring AIRR-Seq data, was used to implement custom analyses. Several samples that produced fewer than 5000 total TRB sequences were removed, so 190 or so HIV repertoires were analyzed. Among the roughly 190 retained HIV repertoires, approximately 59 were collected before ART initiation and 120 to 140 after ART initiation. Repertoires were downsampled to 5000 TRB nucleotide sequences, with summary statistics averaged over 100 downsampling iterations. Only TRB sequences with CDR3 regions of at least seven amino acids were retained for analysis. Diversity was measured with a Shannon entropy-derived clonality score and the Gini coefficient. In the repertoire networks, any two of the top 5000 CDR3 amino acid sequences were connected whenever the two sequences differed by an edit distance of one. GLIPH2 predicted antigen specificity groups and MHC restriction for TRB CDR3 amino acid sequences. Known CMV, EBV, HIV or tissue antigen associations were flagged by matching CDR3 amino acid sequences against VDJdb and McPAS-TCR. Pre-ART, post-ART and control groups were compared with Wilcoxon signed-rank tests and Holm-Bonferroni correction. This immuneACCESS table, as held by TCRdb, lists in-frame sequences with V and J called but not all clones. Of the missing ones, under half trace to an unresolved V gene in checked studies; the others have no known cause. That table supplies the V and J calls and clone size; D and trimming were determined from the DNA. Recorded for this sample are over 30,000 clones; about 80% of them occurred a single time. The ten largest clones add up to about 7.1% of the sample.

To be included, a participant needed at least one PBMC sample from before ART initiation plus at least two post-ART samples. All participants with HIV were treated in the United States of America. Before DNA extraction, cryopreserved samples of roughly 1-11 million PBMC were thawed and then washed. At the time of the earliest PBMC sample for each participant with HIV, ages ranged from roughly 20 to 54 years. Per participant, PBMC samples came from 1-4 timepoints prior to ART initiation and 2-8 timepoints following ART initiation, for a median of 7 samples. Serial HIV viral load, CD4+ T-cell count, ART history and demographic data were obtained for every participant. A Qiagen kit on a QIAcube was used to extract genomic DNA from unsorted PBMC, with samples processed in batches of 12. On this clone itself: The antigen it binds to is not known. It has no much larger one-base neighbor in the sample; base qualities were not kept.

V loses 7 bases of germline sequence and J loses 5 bases, and the interval between the two ends is 16 bases. The CDR3 goes from the cysteine to the phenylalanine over 14 residues. CDR3 DNA is the only sequence kept; it has 42 bases, read in frame from the first base. CDR1 and CDR2 are read off the germline V gene as SGHTA and FQGNSA. Sequenced here: unsorted PBMCs, sampled 2 years after starting antiretroviral therapy. This sequence uses TRBV7-2 and TRBJ2-3; the D gene cannot be named for sure. This receptor was taken from a woman aged 45-65 years with HIV. Here the CDR3 is given as CASTPSWAGDTQYF. The DNA reads as follows: TGTGCCAGCACCCCTTCGTGGGCAGGAGATACGCAGTATTTT.